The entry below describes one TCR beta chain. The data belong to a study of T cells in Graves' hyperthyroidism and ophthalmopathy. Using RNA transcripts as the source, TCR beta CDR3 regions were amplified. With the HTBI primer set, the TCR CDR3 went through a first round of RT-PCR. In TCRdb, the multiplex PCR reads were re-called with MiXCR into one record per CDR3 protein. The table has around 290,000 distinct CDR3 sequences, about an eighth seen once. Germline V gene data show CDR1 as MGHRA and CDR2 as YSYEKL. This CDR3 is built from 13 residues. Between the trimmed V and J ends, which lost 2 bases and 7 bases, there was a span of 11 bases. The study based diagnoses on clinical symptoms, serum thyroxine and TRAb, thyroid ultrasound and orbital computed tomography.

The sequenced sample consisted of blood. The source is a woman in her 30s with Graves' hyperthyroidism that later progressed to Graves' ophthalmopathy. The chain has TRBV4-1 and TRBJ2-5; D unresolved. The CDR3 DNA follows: TGCGCCAGCAGCCAACCCCCTCTGGTGACCCAGTACTTC. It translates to CASSQPPLVTQYF.